The sequence of this T cell receptor (beta chain) was determined in a study of blood T cell repertoires in COVID-19 (dated by TCRdb to about 2020). Study-wide context: Collaborator samples came from the United States, Italy and Spain and covered acute and convalescent phases of COVID-19. Sample metadata almost always included a de-identified subject ID, COVID-19 status, age in years and sex. HLA class I and class II types, where available, came from metadata supplied by the sample provider rather than from assay-based typing. The samples were drawn from the first 160 participants of the ongoing ImmuneRACE study and from under 1,500 subjects provided by 6 global collaborators. The repertoires were made available in a free public database intended to serve as a resource for research on the immune response to SARS-CoV-2. Subjects who had been exposed to COVID-19, were actively infected with it, or had recovered from it provided the deeply sampled blood TCRbeta repertoires that made up the dataset. The material from the prospective study consisted of cDNA or gDNA derived from T cells, B-cell-depleted T cells, or PBMCs. What the study reported, not specific to this receptor: How much clinical and demographic metadata was included differed by source and by participant, and the metadata was provided uncurated.

Turning to this clone: The target of this receptor is not known. The sample holds no much larger clone one base away, and base qualities are not on file.

Each collaborating institution followed its own protocols to collect whole blood in K2EDTA tubes. For TCRbeta analysis, collaborator samples were shipped as frozen whole blood, as isolated PBMCs, or as DNA extracted from either sample type. The immunoSEQ Assay, a bias-controlled multiplex PCR, was used to amplify TCRbeta CDR3 regions from genomic DNA. The original methods were these. Within the assay, amplification of reference gene primers was used to estimate how many nucleated cells each sample contained. To quantify the absolute abundance of each unique TCRbeta CDR3 rearrangement, sequence reads were collapsed and filtered. For each sample, productive Simpson clonality was calculated as the square root of Simpson's diversity index across productive rearrangements. TCRdb stores this immuneACCESS table with in-frame sequences only. Part of the clones is absent; in the studies checked, under half of the shortfall reflects unresolved V genes, and no reason is known for the rest. Clone size and the V and J calls come from that table; the DNA yielded D and trimming. The sample table contains about 160,000 clones; only one count was recorded for 60% to 80% of them. Jointly, the top ten make up roughly 3.1% of the sample.

Via the germline V gene (reference sequence), CDR1 is LNHDA and CDR2 SQIVND. V is shortened by 5 bases, J by 9 bases, and the region joining them spans 17 bases. Measured from the cysteine to the phenylalanine, the CDR3 is 14 residues long. The sequence is cut down to CDR3 DNA, 42 bases in frame from base 1. This clonotype was sampled from a man between 65 and 85 years old with acute or convalescent COVID-19. Sequencing input: peripheral blood. The V gene is TRBV19 and the J gene is TRBJ2-1; a weak D assignment points to TRBD2 (5 bases agree). The base sequence is TGTGCCAGTAGTCCTAGCATACCCACCGGTGAGCAGTTCTTC. This codes for CASSPSIPTGEQFF.